In its sample, the clone carrying this TCR beta chain was seen a few times. Its antigen is not identified. Full-length variable regions came from constant-region reverse primers plus semi-nested Nested Universal Primer A PCR. TCRdb called the 5' RACE reads again in MiXCR, with one record for every CDR3 protein. This sample carries 52,000 or so distinct CDR3 sequences, under 25% of them seen once, and the ten largest clones take 3.2%. Study-level points and caveats: The TCR gene usage of tumor memory CD4+ T cells clustered together with blood and lymph node memory CD4+ cells and with lymph node naive CD4+ cells. The larger-cohort validation was restricted to a single TCR beta V-J rearrangement rather than whole repertoires. Tumor-infiltrating Treg TCR alpha and beta sequences overlapped most with tumor naive CD4+ T cells, then blood naive.

Cells sorted as Tregs were CD4+, CD25+ and CD127-/low. This CDR3 has 14 residues. CDR1 LGHNA and CDR2 YNFKEQ come from the germline V gene. Trimming took off 2 bases at V and 2 bases at J, with 9 bases between the two ends. The origin of this receptor is a female donor with breast cancer. Sequenced sample: tumor-infiltrating Tregs sorted from the breast tumor. The rearrangement joins TRBV4-2 to TRBJ1-2, with D possibly TRBD1 on 6 matching bases. DNA for the CDR3: TGTGCCAGCAGCCAACCCGACAGGAACTATGGCTACACCTTC. It codes for CASSQPDRNYGYTF.